Listed below are T cell receptor beta chains from one sample, sequenced in a study of OX40 agonist ivuxolimab in advanced cancers. Clones were read by immunoSEQ multiplex PCR, and TCRdb kept only the in-frame ones, dropping some. The sample holds about 130,000 clones, 85% to 95% seen once. The input for sequencing was CD4+ or CD8+ T cells sorted from blood, taken in a trial of the OX40 agonist ivuxolimab. The receptors originated from an adult with an advanced solid tumor such as melanoma, head and neck, liver or kidney cancer. Each CDR3 is given with its conserved first and last residue. D genes are given only for firm matches. Clone size is given for some rows only: seen once, a few or many times, or a class if the clone is expanded.

>TRBD1|once|TRBV6-6|TRBJ2-7
CASSYGTGVEEQYF
TGTGCCAGCAGTTACGGGACAGGGGTCGAGGAGCAGTACTTC
>.|.|TRBV5-4|TRBJ2-7
CASSLGRNYEQYF
TGTGCCAGCAGCCTCGGACGGAACTACGAGCAGTACTTC
>TRBD2|.|TRBV10-2|TRBJ2-2
CASSVGIGLAGGTTGELFF
TGCGCCAGCAGTGTTGGAATAGGACTAGCGGGAGGTACCACCGGGGAGCTGTTTTTT
>.|.|TRBV7-9|TRBJ1-4
CASSHPPSNEKLFF
TGTGCCAGCAGCCACCCGCCGTCTAATGAAAAACTGTTTTTT
>TRBD2|.|TRBV7-9|TRBJ2-7
CASSQLAGGAAEQYF
TGTGCCAGCAGCCAACTAGCGGGAGGAGCGGCCGAGCAGTACTTC
>.|once|TRBV10-1|TRBJ2-7
CASSEGPYSYEQYF
TGCGCCAGCAGTGAGGGCCCTTACTCCTACGAGCAGTACTTC
>TRBD2|once|TRBV7-3|TRBJ2-5
CASSLVASGQETQYF
TGTGCCAGCAGCTTGGTGGCTAGCGGGCAAGAGACCCAGTACTTC
>.|.|TRBV4-3|TRBJ1-4
CASSQEGQGNEKLFF
TGCGCCAGCAGCCAAGAGGGGCAGGGGAATGAAAAACTGTTTTTT
>.|.|TRBV5-4|TRBJ2-6
CASSLGQGLGSGANVLTF
TGTGCCAGCAGCCTGGGACAGGGACTAGGGTCTGGGGCCAACGTCCTGACTTTC
>TRBD1|once|TRBV9|TRBJ2-7
CASSVGTGGFYEQYF
TGTGCCAGCAGCGTAGGTACAGGGGGCTTTTACGAGCAGTACTTC
>.|.|TRBV12-5|TRBJ2-2
CASAFDGRELFF
TGTGCTAGTGCCTTTGACGGACGGGAGCTGTTTTTT
>TRBD1|once|TRBV5-6|TRBJ2-2
CASSLDPGQGNRELFF
TGTGCCAGCAGCTTGGATCCGGGACAGGGTAACCGGGAGCTGTTTTTT
>.|few|TRBV19|TRBJ1-1
CASIAGKLLSMNTEAFF
TGTGCCAGTATTGCAGGGAAACTACTAAGCATGAACACTGAAGCTTTCTTT
>TRBD1|.|TRBV6-6|TRBJ2-7
CASSPQGAEEQYF
TGTGCCAGCAGCCCACAGGGGGCGGAAGAGCAGTACTTC
>.|.|TRBV28|TRBJ1-2
CASSWLRGNGYTF
TGTGCCAGCAGTTGGCTTAGAGGAAATGGCTACACCTTC
>.|.|TRBV6-1|TRBJ2-3
CATRDSRTDTQYF
TGTGCCACCCGGGACTCCCGCACAGATACGCAGTATTTT
>.|.|TRBV7-3|TRBJ2-7
CASSLDRGYEQYF
TGTGCCAGCAGCCTAGACAGAGGCTACGAGCAGTACTTC
>.|.|TRBV19|TRBJ1-2
CASFAHSYTF
TGTGCCAGCTTCGCGCACTCGTACACCTTC
>.|.|TRBV4-1|TRBJ1-6
CASSQDQPQGKNSPLHF
TGCGCCAGCAGCCAAGATCAACCCCAGGGAAAGAATTCACCCCTCCACTTT
>.|.|TRBV4-1|TRBJ1-1
CASSQEWPGLNTEAFF
TGCGCCAGCAGCCAAGAGTGGCCGGGGCTGAACACTGAAGCTTTCTTT
>.|.|TRBV9|TRBJ1-2
CASSVLSQGNYGYTF
TGTGCCAGCAGCGTATTATCCCAGGGGAACTATGGCTACACCTTC
>TRBD1|.|TRBV11-2|TRBJ1-5
CASSRGQGGQPQHF
TGTGCCAGCAGCCGGGGACAGGGCGGACAGCCCCAGCATTTT
>TRBD1|.|TRBV7-2|TRBJ2-7
CASSLGDRGYEQYF
TGTGCCAGCAGCCTTGGGGACAGGGGCTACGAGCAGTACTTC
>.|once|TRBV4-1|TRBJ1-3
CASSQVRQPNTIYF
TGCGCCAGCAGCCAAGTACGACAGCCAAACACCATATATTTT
>TRBD1|once|TRBV30|TRBJ1-5
CAWSSGTVGNQPQHF
TGTGCCTGGAGTTCCGGGACAGTGGGCAATCAGCCCCAGCATTTT
>.|.|TRBV6-6|TRBJ2-3
CASTSTDTQYF
TGTGCCAGTACAAGCACAGATACGCAGTATTTT
>.|.|TRBV28|TRBJ1-1
CASSFHIPPEAFF
TGTGCCAGCAGTTTTCACATACCCCCTGAAGCTTTCTTT
>.|.|TRBV2|TRBJ2-5
CASSEGRETQYF
TGTGCCAGCAGTGAAGGTCGAGAGACCCAGTACTTC
>.|.|TRBV19|TRBJ1-1
CASSIQTVPNTEAFF
TGTGCCAGTAGTATCCAGACAGTTCCAAACACTGAAGCTTTCTTT